This TCR beta chain was sequenced in a study of cytomegalovirus exposure and HLA in healthy donors. This clone turned up a few times. Its target is not known. Findings and caveats of the study: When a later analysis was performed, an Asian-associated ancestry cluster reportedly had fewer N-insertions than the approximately 690-donor mean.

Germline-derived CDR1 and CDR2 are SQVTM and ANQGSEA. Trimming removed 7 bases from V and 4 bases from J; junction bases left unmatched: 6. The CDR3 consists of 12 residues. PCR was performed using 60 Vbeta and 13 Jbeta primers. TCRdb's table, derived via immunoSEQ multiplex PCR, lists solely in-frame clones and lacks some. The profile shows under 200,000 clones, approximately 11% of them singletons. This chain joins TRBV29-1 and TRBJ1-2, with 7 bases fitting TRBD1. This receptor was identified in a man in his forties or fifties in good health and CMV-seropositive. The material sequenced was PBMCs. This chain's CDR3 is CSAGDSTYGYTF. In DNA, the CDR3 is TGCAGCGCCGGGGACAGTACCTATGGCTACACCTTC.